These T cell receptor beta chains were read from a single sample in a study of blood T cell repertoires in COVID-19. The assay was immunoSEQ multiplex PCR, and TCRdb's table has in-frame clones only and misses some. The table shows roughly 180,000 clones, with 75% to 85% occurring only once. Sequencing was performed on peripheral blood. All receptors derive from a woman in her sixties with COVID-19, enrolled during active disease. Each CDR3 is given without its conserved first and last residue. A D gene is named only where the DNA matches it firmly.

V	D	J	CDR3
TRBV7-8	TRBD2	TRBJ2-2	ASSSRGLAGDVGELF
TRBV5-4	NA	TRBJ2-1	ASSPRGAEQF
TRBV4-1	NA	TRBJ1-6	ASSRLWEGSSYNSPLH
TRBV28	NA	TRBJ2-7	ASSAQPARGEQY
TRBV5-4	NA	TRBJ1-2	ASSPAGRNYGYT
TRBV28	TRBD1	TRBJ1-6	ASSRDRASYNSPLH
TRBV3-1/TRBV3-2	NA	TRBJ2-4	ASTSRGTDVAKNIQY
TRBV27	TRBD1	TRBJ2-2	ASSGWTGAPGELF
TRBV9	TRBD1	TRBJ1-1	ASSVGTGGGTEAF
TRBV5-1	NA	TRBJ1-1	ASSLEGPLGGTEAF
TRBV5-4	TRBD1	TRBJ1-2	ASSLTRDSYGYT
TRBV5-1	NA	TRBJ2-3	ASSSYPEAVSTDTQY
TRBV25-1	NA	TRBJ1-6	ASFFWPQLDSPLH
TRBV7-9	TRBD2	TRBJ2-3	ASSLGVSGTTTDTQY
TRBV7-6	TRBD2	TRBJ2-1	ASSSAAGGWNEQF
TRBV19	TRBD2	TRBJ2-1	ASIPSGSGVHNEQF
TRBV10-3	NA	TRBJ2-1	AISELHPGQGNNEQF
TRBV19	TRBD1	TRBJ1-5	ASSIKTGMNQPQH
TRBV10-3	NA	TRBJ2-3	AISEWGGADTDTQY
TRBV5-5	NA	TRBJ1-5	ASSPHGAARNQPQH